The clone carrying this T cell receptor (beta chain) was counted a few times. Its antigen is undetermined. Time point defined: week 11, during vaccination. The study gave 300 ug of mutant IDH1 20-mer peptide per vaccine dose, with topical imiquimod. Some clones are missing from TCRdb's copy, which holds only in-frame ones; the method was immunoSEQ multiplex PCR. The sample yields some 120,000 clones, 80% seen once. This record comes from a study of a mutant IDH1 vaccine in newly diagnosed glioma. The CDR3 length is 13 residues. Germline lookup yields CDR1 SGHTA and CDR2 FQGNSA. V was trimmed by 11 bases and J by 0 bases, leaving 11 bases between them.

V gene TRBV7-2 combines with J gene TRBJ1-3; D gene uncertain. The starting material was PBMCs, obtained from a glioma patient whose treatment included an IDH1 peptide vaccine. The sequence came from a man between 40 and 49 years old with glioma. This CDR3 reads CAFSDNSGNTIYF. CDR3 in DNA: TGTGCCTTTTCAGACAACTCTGGAAACACCATATATTTT.